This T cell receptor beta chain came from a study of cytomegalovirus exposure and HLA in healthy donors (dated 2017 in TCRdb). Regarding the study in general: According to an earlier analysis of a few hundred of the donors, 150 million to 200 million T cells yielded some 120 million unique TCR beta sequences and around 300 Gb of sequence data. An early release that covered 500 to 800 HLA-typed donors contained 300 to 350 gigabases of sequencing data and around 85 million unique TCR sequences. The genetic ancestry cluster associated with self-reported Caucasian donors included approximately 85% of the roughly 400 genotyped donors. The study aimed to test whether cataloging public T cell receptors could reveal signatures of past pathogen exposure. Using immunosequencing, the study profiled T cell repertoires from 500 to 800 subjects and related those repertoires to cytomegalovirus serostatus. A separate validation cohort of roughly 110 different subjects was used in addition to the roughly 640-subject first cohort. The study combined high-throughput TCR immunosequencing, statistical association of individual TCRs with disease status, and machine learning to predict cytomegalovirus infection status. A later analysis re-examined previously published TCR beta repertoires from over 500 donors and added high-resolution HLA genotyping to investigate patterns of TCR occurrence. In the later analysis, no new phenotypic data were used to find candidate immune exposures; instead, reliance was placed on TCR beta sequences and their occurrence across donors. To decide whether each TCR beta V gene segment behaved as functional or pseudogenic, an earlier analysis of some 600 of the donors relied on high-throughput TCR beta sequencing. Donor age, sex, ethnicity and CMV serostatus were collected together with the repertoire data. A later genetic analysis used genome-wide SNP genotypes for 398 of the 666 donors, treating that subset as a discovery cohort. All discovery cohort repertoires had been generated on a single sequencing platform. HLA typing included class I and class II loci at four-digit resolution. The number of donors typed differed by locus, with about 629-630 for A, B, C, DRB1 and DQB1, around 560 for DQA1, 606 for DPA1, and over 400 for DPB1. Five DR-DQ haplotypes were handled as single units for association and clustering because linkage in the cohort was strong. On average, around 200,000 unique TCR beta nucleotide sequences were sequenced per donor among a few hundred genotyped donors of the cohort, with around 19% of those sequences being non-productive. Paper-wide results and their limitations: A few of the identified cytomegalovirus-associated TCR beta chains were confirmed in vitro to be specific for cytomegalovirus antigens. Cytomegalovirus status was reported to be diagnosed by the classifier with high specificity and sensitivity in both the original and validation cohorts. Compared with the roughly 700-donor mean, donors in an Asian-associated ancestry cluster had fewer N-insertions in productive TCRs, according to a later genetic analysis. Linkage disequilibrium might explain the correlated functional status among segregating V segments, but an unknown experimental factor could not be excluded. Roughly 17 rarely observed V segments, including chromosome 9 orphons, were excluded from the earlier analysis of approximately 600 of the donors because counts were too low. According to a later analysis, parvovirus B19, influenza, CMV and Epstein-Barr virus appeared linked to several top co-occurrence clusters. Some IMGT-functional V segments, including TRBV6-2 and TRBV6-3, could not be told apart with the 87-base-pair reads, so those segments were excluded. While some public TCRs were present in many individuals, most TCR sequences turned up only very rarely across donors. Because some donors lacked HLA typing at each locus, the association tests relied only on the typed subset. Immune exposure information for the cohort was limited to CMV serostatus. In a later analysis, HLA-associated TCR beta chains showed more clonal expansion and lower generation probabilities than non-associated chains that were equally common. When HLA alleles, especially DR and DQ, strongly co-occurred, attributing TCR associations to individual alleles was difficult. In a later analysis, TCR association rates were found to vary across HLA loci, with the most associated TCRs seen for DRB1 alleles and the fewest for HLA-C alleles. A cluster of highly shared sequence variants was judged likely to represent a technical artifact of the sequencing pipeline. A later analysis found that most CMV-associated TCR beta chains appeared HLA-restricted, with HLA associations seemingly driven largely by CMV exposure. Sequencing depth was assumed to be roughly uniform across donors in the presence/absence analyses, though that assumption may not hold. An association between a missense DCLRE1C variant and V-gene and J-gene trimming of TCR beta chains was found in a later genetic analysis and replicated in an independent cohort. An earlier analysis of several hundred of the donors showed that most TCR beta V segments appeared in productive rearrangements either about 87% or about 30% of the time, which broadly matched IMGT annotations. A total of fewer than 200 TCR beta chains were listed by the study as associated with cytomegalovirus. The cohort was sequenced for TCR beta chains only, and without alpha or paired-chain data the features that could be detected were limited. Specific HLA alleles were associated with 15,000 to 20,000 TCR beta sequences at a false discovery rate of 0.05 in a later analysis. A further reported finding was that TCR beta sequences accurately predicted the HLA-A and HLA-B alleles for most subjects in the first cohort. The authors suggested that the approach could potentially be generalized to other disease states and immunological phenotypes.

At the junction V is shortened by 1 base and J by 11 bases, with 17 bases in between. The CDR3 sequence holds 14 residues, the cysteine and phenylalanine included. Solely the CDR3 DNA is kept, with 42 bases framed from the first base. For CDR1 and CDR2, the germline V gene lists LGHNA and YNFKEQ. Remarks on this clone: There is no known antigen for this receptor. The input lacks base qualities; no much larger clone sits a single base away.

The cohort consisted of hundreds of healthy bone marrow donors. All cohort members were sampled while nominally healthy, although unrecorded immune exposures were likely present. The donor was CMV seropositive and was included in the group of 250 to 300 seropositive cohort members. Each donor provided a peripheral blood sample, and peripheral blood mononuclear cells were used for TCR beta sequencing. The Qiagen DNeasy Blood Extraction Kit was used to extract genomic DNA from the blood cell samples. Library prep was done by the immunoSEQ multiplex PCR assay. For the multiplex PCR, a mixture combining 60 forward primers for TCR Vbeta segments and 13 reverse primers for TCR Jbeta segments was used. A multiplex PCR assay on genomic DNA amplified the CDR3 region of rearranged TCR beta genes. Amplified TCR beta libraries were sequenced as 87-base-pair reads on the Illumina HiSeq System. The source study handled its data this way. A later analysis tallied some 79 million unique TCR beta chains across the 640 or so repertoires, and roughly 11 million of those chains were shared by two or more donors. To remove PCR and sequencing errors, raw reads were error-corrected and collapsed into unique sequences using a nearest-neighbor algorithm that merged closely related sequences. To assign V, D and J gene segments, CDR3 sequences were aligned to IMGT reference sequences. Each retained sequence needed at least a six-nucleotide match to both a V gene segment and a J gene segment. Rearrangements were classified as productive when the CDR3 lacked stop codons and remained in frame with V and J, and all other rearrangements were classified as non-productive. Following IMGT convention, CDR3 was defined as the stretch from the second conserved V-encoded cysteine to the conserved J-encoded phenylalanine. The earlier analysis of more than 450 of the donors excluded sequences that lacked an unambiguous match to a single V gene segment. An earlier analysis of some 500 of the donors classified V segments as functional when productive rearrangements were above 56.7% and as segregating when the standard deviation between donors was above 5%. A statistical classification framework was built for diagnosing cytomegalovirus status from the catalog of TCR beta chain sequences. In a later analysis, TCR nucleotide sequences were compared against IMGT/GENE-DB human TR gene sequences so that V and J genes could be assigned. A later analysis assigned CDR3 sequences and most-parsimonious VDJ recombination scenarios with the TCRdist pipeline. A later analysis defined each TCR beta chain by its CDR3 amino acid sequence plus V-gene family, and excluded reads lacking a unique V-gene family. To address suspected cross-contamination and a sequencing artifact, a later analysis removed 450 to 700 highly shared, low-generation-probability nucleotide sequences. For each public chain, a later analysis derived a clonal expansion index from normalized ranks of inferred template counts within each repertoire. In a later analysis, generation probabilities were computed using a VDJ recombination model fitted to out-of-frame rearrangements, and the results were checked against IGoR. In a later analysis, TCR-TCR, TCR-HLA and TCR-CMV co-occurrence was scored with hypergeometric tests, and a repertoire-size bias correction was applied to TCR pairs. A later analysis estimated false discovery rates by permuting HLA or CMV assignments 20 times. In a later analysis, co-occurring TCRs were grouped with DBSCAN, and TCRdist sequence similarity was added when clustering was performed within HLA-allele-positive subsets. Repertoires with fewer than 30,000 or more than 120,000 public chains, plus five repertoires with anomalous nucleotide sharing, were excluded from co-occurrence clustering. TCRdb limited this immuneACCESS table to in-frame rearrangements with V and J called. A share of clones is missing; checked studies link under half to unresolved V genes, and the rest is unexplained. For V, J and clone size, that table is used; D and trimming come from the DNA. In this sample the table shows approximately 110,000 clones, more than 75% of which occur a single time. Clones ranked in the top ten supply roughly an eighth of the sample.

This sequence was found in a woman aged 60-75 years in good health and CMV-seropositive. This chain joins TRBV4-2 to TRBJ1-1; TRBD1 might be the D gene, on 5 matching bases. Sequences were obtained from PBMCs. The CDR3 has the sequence CASSQAVQGRDAFF. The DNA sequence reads TGTGCCAGCAGCCAAGCTGTCCAGGGCCGTGATGCTTTCTTT.